Here is one T cell receptor beta chain with its context. The read ends 3 residues early relative to the CDR3; the germline J gene fills the gap. The sample is drawn from a study of T cells in women clearing cervical HPV infection. The wider study: Cases: HPV16-related CIN3 or worse on histology, a couple of invasive cancers.

Data came from immunoSEQ multiplex PCR; TCRdb stores just in-frame clones and leaves some out. Its table lists some 30,000 clones. V lost 5 bases to trimming and J lost 1 base; unmatched junction nucleotides: 9. This CDR3 is 17 amino acids long. Germline CDR1 reads KGHDR; CDR2 reads SFDVKD. The sequencing sample was made of blood buffy coat. The chain recombines TRBV24-1 with TRBJ2-2; TRBD2 aligns across 7 bases. The clonotype originates from a woman between 18 and 70 years old with a cervical HPV16 infection that either progressed to CIN3+ or cleared (not recorded which). The CDR3 sequence: CATSGGIGGGNTGELFF. The part of the CDR3 DNA that was read is TGTGCCACCAGTGGAGGTATCGGCGGGGGGAACACCGGGGAG.